The 14 T cell receptor beta chains in this list originate from one sample, sequenced in a study of blood T cell repertoires in COVID-19. The assay was immunoSEQ multiplex PCR, and TCRdb's table has in-frame clones only and misses some. Among fewer than 400,000 clones listed, 89% were seen once. The specimen was PBMCs or T cells enriched from blood (not recorded which). The receptor source for this set is a man aged 55 to 69 who had recovered from COVID-19.

This chain connects TRBV5-1 to TRBJ2-1, with TRBD2 matching 10 bases. Germline trimming cut 1 base from V and 14 bases from J; bases unmatched to any gene: 18. The CDR3 covers 17 residues. Germline assignment: CDR1 SGHRS and CDR2 YFSETQ. The CDR3 DNA sequence: TGCGCCAGCAGCTTGCTTCGGTATCCTAGCGGGAGCCAAGGCAAGTTCTTC. This translates into CASSLLRYPSGSQGKFF.

This clone was found a few times. The rearrangement uses TRBV10-3 and TRBJ2-7; 8 bases line up with TRBD1. The germline CDR1 and CDR2 sequences are ENHRY and SYGVKD. CDR3 length: 14 residues. With V trimmed by 6 bases and J by 2 bases, 6 bases remained unmatched. The CDR3 loop is CAISPGTGAYEQYF. In nucleotides, the CDR3 is TGTGCCATCAGCCCCGGGACAGGAGCCTACGAGCAGTACTTC.

The chain is built from TRBV28 and TRBJ2-1; tentative D call: TRBD2 (5 bases). Germline V gene sequence: CDR1 MDHEN, CDR2 SYDVKM. This CDR3 spans 14 amino acids. Trimming removed 6 bases from V and 6 bases from J, with 15 bases in between. The CDR3 is CASREAGPINEQFF. The CDR3, as DNA: TGTGCCAGCAGGGAGGCAGGCCCCATCAATGAGCAGTTCTTC.

The gene calls are TRBV7-2 and TRBJ1-2; D perhaps matches TRBD1 (5 bases). Germline CDR1 SGHTA, CDR2 FQGNSA. V was pared by 5 bases and J by 2 bases, with 9 bases between. This CDR3 has 13 amino acids. CDR3 residues: CASSIQGNYGYTF. CDR3 coding DNA: TGTGCCAGCAGCATTCAGGGCAACTATGGCTACACCTTC.

The genes are TRBV9 and TRBJ2-3, with no clear D. Germline CDR1 is SGDLS and CDR2 is YYNGEE. CDR3 length: 15 amino acids. V lost 0 bases and J 1 base, leaving 9 bases between the germline ends. As DNA, the CDR3 is TGTGCCAGCAGCGTAGCCGGGTTCGGCACAGATACGCAGTATTTT. This codes for CASSVAGFGTDTQYF.

DNA for the CDR3: TGTGCCAGCAGTTCCCTTACAGGGGGCCGGTCACCCCTCCACTTT. This translates into CASSSLTGGRSPLHF. V is TRBV27 and J is TRBJ1-6, with 9 bases matching TRBD1. The germline V gene encodes CDR1 MNHEY and CDR2 SMNVEV (reference sequence). The J segment lost 10 bases and the V segment lost 4 bases, leaving 8 bases of the junction unmatched. This CDR3 has 15 residues.

J is TRBJ1-1 and V is TRBV28; no clear D. The CDR3 contains 13 residues. The V gene's germline CDR1 is MDHEN and CDR2 SYDVKM. V shed 6 bases and J shed 0 bases, with 8 bases lying between them. CDR3 region: CASRTYLNTEAFF. CDR3 DNA: TGTGCCAGCAGGACATATTTGAACACTGAAGCTTTCTTT.

CDR3 region: CASSLLAGGPQETQYF. The CDR3 region has the DNA TGTGCCAGCAGCCTTCTAGCGGGAGGGCCCCAAGAGACCCAGTACTTC. The rearrangement links TRBV7-2 to TRBJ2-5; 12 nucleotides match TRBD2. Trimming removed 5 bases from V and 1 base from J; junction bases left unmatched: 5. Germline assignment: CDR1 SGHTA and CDR2 FQGNSA. This CDR3 is 16 amino acids long.

The gene calls are TRBV4-2 and TRBJ2-7; maybe TRBD2 (5 bases). The CDR3 consists of 15 residues. Germline V lookup: CDR1 LGHNA, CDR2 YNFKEQ. The V gene lost 0 bases and the J gene lost 2 bases, with 11 bases spanning the gap. The CDR3 protein is CASSQDLDWAYEQYF. In nucleotides, the CDR3 is TGTGCCAGCAGCCAAGATCTGGACTGGGCCTACGAGCAGTACTTC.

The genes are TRBV2 and TRBJ1-1; D not certain. Trimming left V 9 bases short and J 1 base short, with 12 bases between. This CDR3 has 13 amino acids. CDR1 is SNHLY and CDR2 is FYNNEI in the germline V gene. DNA of the CDR3: TGTGCCAGTTCCGGGTTACGGAACACTGAAGCTTTCTTT. This gives the protein CASSGLRNTEAFF. The whole variable domain, remainder taken from reference TRBV2 and TRBJ1-1, is EPEVTQTPSHQVTQMGQEVILRCVPISNHLYFYWYRQILGQKVEFLVSFYNNEISEKSEIFDDQFSVERPDGSNFTLKIRSTKLEDSAMYFCASSGLRNTEAFFGQGTRLTVV.

Here the CDR3 reads CASSSGGGNGGYTF. In nucleotides, the CDR3 is TGTGCCAGCAGCTCGGGAGGGGGGAACGGCGGCTACACCTTC. V gene TRBV5-4 combines with J gene TRBJ1-2; D may be TRBD1 (6 bases). The CDR3 covers 14 residues. Germline assignment: CDR1 SGHNT and CDR2 YYREEE (reference sequence). The V end lost 3 bases, the J end lost 8 bases, and 17 bases lay between the germline ends.

In its sample, this clone was seen a few times. The chain has TRBV4-2 and TRBJ2-7; D unclear. CDR3 length equals 15 residues. V was shortened by 2 bases and J by 1 base, with 12 bases between the two germline ends. The germline V gene encodes CDR1 LGHNA and CDR2 YNFKEQ. DNA for the CDR3: TGTGCCAGCAGCCAAAGTTCGAGCTCTTCCTACGAGCAGTACTTC. Translating it yields CASSQSSSSSYEQYF.

This clone was counted a few times. The chain links TRBV4-1 to TRBJ2-2; no firm D call. V was shortened by 4 bases and J by 7 bases, with 10 bases between the two germline ends. The CDR3 contains 13 residues. Germline V gene sequence: CDR1 MGHRA, CDR2 YSYEKL. CDR3 sequence: CASSRAALGELFF. The CDR3 DNA follows: TGCGCCAGCAGCCGGGCCGCGCTCGGGGAGCTGTTTTTT.

The chain recombines TRBV30 with TRBJ2-7; D unclear. With 2 bases removed from V and 6 bases from J, the gap between germline ends came to 14 bases. The CDR3 consists of 13 residues. Germline CDR1 is GTSNPN and CDR2 is SVGIG (reference sequence). DNA of the CDR3: TGTGCCTGGAGTCTGGTCAGGAATGGCGAGCAGTACTTC. This codes for CAWSLVRNGEQYF. The full variable domain, in which reference TRBV30 and TRBJ2-7 provide the parts outside the CDR3, is SQTIHQWPATLVQPVGSPLSLECTVEGTSNPNLYWYRQAAGRGLQLLFYSVGIGQISSEVPQNLSASRPQDRQFILSSKKLLLSDSGFYLCAWSLVRNGEQYFGPGTRLTVT.